This T cell receptor beta chain was sequenced for a study of beta chain features in type 1 diabetes. Findings and caveats of the study: Significant though moderate, a shortening of TCRB CDR3s appeared in all four CD4+ subsets of Type 1 diabetes patients.

Cell sorting via CD45RO/CCR7/CD25/CD127/CD95/CD27 was performed to obtain CD4+ naive, central memory, regulatory and stem cell-like memory cells. As for this clone: Its cognate antigen is unknown.

V was pared by 7 bases and J by 2 bases, with 2 bases of the junction left unmatched. Germline lookup yields CDR1 SNHLY and CDR2 FYNNEI. The CDR3 sequence is 14 residues long. Expressed TCRB transcripts were sequenced, since all the RNA that had been isolated was reverse transcribed. Repertoires were generated with immunoSEQ multiplex PCR, while TCRdb's copy carries only in-frame clones and drops some. The table records about 150,000 clones, under 13% of them present only once. V gene TRBV2 combines with J gene TRBJ2-1; TRBD2 aligns across 10 bases. The sample consisted of central memory CD4+ T cells from blood. This receptor was obtained from a man aged 25-45 years with type 1 diabetes. The CDR3 DNA reads as TGTGCCAGCACTAGCGGGAGTACCTACAATGAGCAGTTCTTC. Amino acids: CASTSGSTYNEQFF.